These 28 T cell receptor beta chains share one sample of origin, sequenced in a study of blood T cells in healthy people across ages. Sample-barcoded 5' priming and a J-beta primer mix drove a second PCR of roughly 7 to 11 cycles. TCRdb ran MiXCR on the 5' RACE reads and lists one entry per CDR3 protein. The sample lists 600,000 to 800,000 distinct CDR3 sequences; around 20% were seen once. Sequenced sample: blood. Source of these receptors: a man aged 65-85 years in good health.

The chain joins TRBV20-1 to TRBJ2-3; 11 nucleotides agree with TRBD1. The V gene end was trimmed by 7 bases and the J gene end by 1 base; junction bases not matched to a gene: 4. Germline CDR1 is DFQATT and CDR2 is SNEGSKA (reference sequence). The CDR3 runs to 14 residues. The CDR3 DNA sequence: TGCAGTGGAACGGGACAGGGGGGCACAGATACGCAGTATTTT. It encodes CSGTGQGGTDTQYF.

A word on this clonotype: One end of the junction does not line up with germline, which may come from a read error. V and J are TRBV12-3 or TRBV12-4 and TRBJ2-1, with 11 bases aligning to TRBD2. The CDR3 has 17 amino acids. Here the CDR3 DNA reads TGTGCCAGCAGTTTAGGGGTCTTAGCGGGAGGGCCCCATGAGCAGCTCTTC. Amino acid sequence: CASSLGVLAGGPHEQLF.

This clonotype occurred a few times. V is TRBV9 and J is TRBJ1-4; D not resolved. Trimming pared 0 bases from V and 1 base from J, leaving 4 bases between. The CDR3 consists of 14 residues. Germline lookup yields CDR1 SGDLS and CDR2 YYNGEE. CDR3 region: CASSVEGTNEKLFF. The CDR3, as DNA: TGTGCCAGCAGCGTAGAAGGAACTAATGAAAAACTGTTTTTT.

The rearrangement joins TRBV7-2 to TRBJ1-6; possibly TRBD1 for D (5 bases). V lost 6 bases, J lost 6 bases, and 12 bases lay in between. CDR3 length equals 14 residues. The germline V gene encodes CDR1 SGHTA and CDR2 FQGNSA. CDR3 in DNA: TGTGCCAGCAGGAGGGGCGAGTTTAATTCACCCCTCCACTTT. It specifies CASRRGEFNSPLHF.

The J gene is TRBJ2-1, the V gene TRBV18, with 8 bases fitting TRBD2. CDR1 is KGHSH, CDR2 LQKENI, per germline. V shed 4 bases and J 2 bases; nucleotides not matched to a gene: 7. This CDR3 is built from 16 residues. The CDR3 DNA reads TGTGCCAGCTCACGAGGAGCGGGAGACCCCTACAATGAGCAGTTCTTC. This gives the protein CASSRGAGDPYNEQFF.

A note on this clonotype: One end of the junction does not line up with germline, which may come from a read error. The CDR3 bases are TGTGCCAGTAGACCAACAGGAGACTCCTACGAACAGTACTTC. This encodes CASRPTGDSYEQYF. The V gene is TRBV19, the J gene TRBJ2-7; tentative D call: TRBD1 (5 bases). The CDR3 has 14 amino acids. Germline loops: CDR1 LNHDA, CDR2 SQIVND (reference sequence).

This chain connects TRBV20-1 to TRBJ2-4, with a tentative D call TRBD1 (5 bases). The V and J ends lost 3 bases and 4 bases respectively, with 19 bases between them. Germline lookup yields CDR1 DFQATT and CDR2 SNEGSKA (reference sequence). The CDR3 totals 16 residues. For the CDR3, the DNA is TGCAGTGCTAGGATTGGCAGGGCTCCTCCTAAAAACATTCAGTACTTC. Translating gives CSARIGRAPPKNIQYF.

This rearrangement joins TRBV20-1 to TRBJ2-7; 8 positions match TRBD2. CDR1 and CDR2 from the germline V gene are DFQATT and SNEGSKA (reference sequence). V gave up 5 bases and J gave up 3 bases; unmatched junction bases: 12. The CDR3 runs 15 residues. The CDR3 DNA reads as TGCAGTGCTGTCGCAGGGGACGCGGGAGGCTACGAGCAGTACTTC. This gives the protein CSAVAGDAGGYEQYF.

The chain links TRBV2 to TRBJ2-3; 7 bases are shared with TRBD2. Trimming cost V 7 bases and J 2 bases; bases outside gene matches: 12. The CDR3 covers 16 residues. Germline V gene sequence: CDR1 SNHLY, CDR2 FYNNEI. The CDR3 DNA is TGTGCCAGCACCGCACCTCGGGGAGGGATCACAGATACGCAGTATTTT. This translates into CASTAPRGGITDTQYF.

This chain's CDR3 is CAITPEGGGTDTQYF. CDR3 DNA: TGTGCCATCACCCCTGAGGGGGGCGGCACAGATACGCAGTATTTT. J is TRBJ2-3 and V is TRBV10-3; tentatively, D is TRBD1 or TRBD2 (6 bases each). Germline V lookup: CDR1 ENHRY, CDR2 SYGVKD. The CDR3 loop spans 15 amino acids. Trimming took 7 bases from V and 1 from J, leaving 15 bases between them.

This clonotype has at least ten counts. The chain uses TRBV5-1 and TRBJ1-2, with a possible D match to TRBD1 (6 bases). Germline V gene data show CDR1 as SGHRS and CDR2 as YFSETQ. CDR3 length: 14 residues. The V end was cut by 0 bases, the J end by 4 bases, with 10 bases between. For the CDR3, the DNA is TGCGCCAGCAGCTTGGGGCAGGGGTCCTATGGCTACACCTTC. It codes for CASSLGQGSYGYTF.

In its sample, this clonotype was seen a few times. A junction boundary mismatches the germline segment, possibly from a read error. The gene calls are TRBV28 and TRBJ1-5, with no clear D. Germline V gene lookup returns CDR1 MDHEN and CDR2 SYDVKM. The CDR3 has 16 amino acids. The CDR3 region is CASCLGGRDRSQPQHF. The DNA of the CDR3 is TGTGCCAGCTGTTTAGGTGGTAGGGATCGGTCTCAGCCCCAGCATTTT.

This clonotype was picked up a small number of times. The chain links TRBV3-1 to TRBJ2-3; D gene uncertain. This CDR3 spans 13 amino acids. Germline V gene lookup returns CDR1 LGHDT and CDR2 YNNKEL (reference sequence). V lost 1 base, J lost 6 bases, and 8 bases lay in between. CDR3 nucleotides: TGTGCCAGCAGCCAAGGAGCTGGGGATACGCAGTATTTT. Translated: CASSQGAGDTQYF.

The chain is built from TRBV6-6 and TRBJ2-7; D remains unclear. V shed 7 bases and J shed 7 bases, with 11 bases lying between them. The CDR3 covers 11 residues. CDR1 is MNHNY and CDR2 is SVGAGI in the germline V gene (reference sequence). The CDR3 reads CASTPGREQYF. The CDR3 DNA is TGTGCCAGCACCCCCGGAAGAGAGCAGTACTTC.

The table lists this clonotype with a few counts. CDR3 loop: CASSSPSGVKNIQYF. The CDR3 DNA follows: TGTGCCAGCAGCTCCCCCAGCGGGGTGAAAAACATTCAGTACTTC. The chain links TRBV12-3 or TRBV12-4 to TRBJ2-4; TRBD2 agrees at 7 bases. Trimming took 6 bases from V and 4 from J; bases not matched to a gene: 9. The CDR3 loop spans 15 amino acids.

This clonotype appeared a few times. V is TRBV20-1 and J is TRBJ2-7, with D possibly matching TRBD2 (6 bases). The CDR3 is 16 amino acids. CDR1 and CDR2 (germline): DFQATT, SNEGSKA (reference sequence). The ends were cut back, 3 bases at V and 2 bases at J, with 20 bases in the middle. The CDR3 DNA reads TGCAGTGCTAGGGATTTTGGGGGGTCTAGCCCCTACGAGCAGTACTTC. Amino acids: CSARDFGGSSPYEQYF.

The rearrangement links TRBV4-3 to TRBJ2-3; TRBD2 matches 9 bases. The CDR3 totals 17 residues. Germline assignment: CDR1 LGHNA and CDR2 YSLEER. J gave up 1 base and V 1 base, and 6 bases lay outside the gene matches. The CDR3 DNA reads TGCGCCAGCAGCCAAGGAAGGACTAGCGACCGCACAGATACGCAGTATTTT. Residues: CASSQGRTSDRTDTQYF.

This clonotype has only one observation. The chain joins TRBV20-1 to TRBJ2-5; the D is unclear. Germline CDR1 and CDR2: DFQATT and SNEGSKA (reference sequence). The CDR3 has 14 amino acids. Trimming took off 1 base at V and 1 base at J, with 10 bases between the two ends. The CDR3 region has the DNA TGCAGTGCTAGAGTCCCGGGCGCCCAAGAGACCCAGTACTTC. This sequence encodes CSARVPGAQETQYF.

This clonotype was counted only a few times. The chain employs TRBV28 and TRBJ1-2; 8 bases agree with TRBD1. The V segment lost 6 bases and the J segment 8 bases; nucleotides outside the gene matches: 14. CDR3 size: 15 residues. Looked up from germline, CDR1 is MDHEN and CDR2 is SYDVKM. Here the CDR3 DNA reads TGTGCCAGCAGGCTCCAGGCAGGGGGCACGGGCGGCTACACCTTC. It codes for CASRLQAGGTGGYTF.

This clonotype came up a few times. The CDR3 nucleotides read TGCGCCAGCAGCCAGGTCCTTAGCAATCAGCCCCAGCATTTT. Its protein is CASSQVLSNQPQHF. V usage is TRBV4-3 and J usage is TRBJ1-5; D remains ambiguous. Per the germline V gene, CDR1 is LGHNA and CDR2 is YSLEER. V gave up 3 bases and J gave up 0 bases, with 6 bases separating them. CDR3 length: 14 residues.

As for this clonotype: The junction and the germline gene differ at one end; a read error may be behind it. The rearrangement uses TRBV7-9 and TRBJ2-5; D not resolved. The CDR3 consists of 14 residues. The germline V gene has CDR1 SEHNR and CDR2 FQNEAQ (reference sequence). This CDR3 is CASSLGLVSETQCF. CDR3 coding DNA: TGTGCCAGCAGCTTAGGTCTAGTATCTGAGACCCAGTGCTTC.

The chain combines TRBV5-1 with TRBJ2-7; TRBD1 matches at 7 bases. Germline CDR1 and CDR2: SGHRS and YFSETQ. The CDR3 is 14 residues long. The junction had 5 bases not matched to a gene; V was cut back by 3 bases and J by 2 bases. The CDR3 coding sequence is TGCGCCAGCAGCTCCGGGACAGCCCCCTACGAGCAGTACTTC. It translates to CASSSGTAPYEQYF.

The chain links TRBV7-9 to TRBJ1-1, with D unresolved. The V gene lost 1 base and the J gene lost 10 bases, with 7 bases spanning the gap. The CDR3 spans 11 residues. CDR1 is SEHNR and CDR2 is FQNEAQ in the germline V gene (reference sequence). The CDR3 bases are TGTGCCAGCAGCTTAGACCTGGGAGCTTTCTTT. The encoded protein is CASSLDLGAFF.

The table lists this clonotype with a few counts. CDR3 coding DNA: TGCAGTGCTAACCCCAGCCGCTGGGAGGGCCTCATTAGCACAGATACGCAGTATTTT. Its protein is CSANPSRWEGLISTDTQYF. The V and J genes are TRBV20-1 and TRBJ2-3; the match to TRBD2 covers 7 bases. The CDR3 spans 19 residues. Unmatched junction bases numbered 19, after V lost 4 bases and J lost 0 bases. Germline-derived CDR1 and CDR2 are DFQATT and SNEGSKA (reference sequence).

Written as DNA, the CDR3 is TGTGCCAGCAGTTACTCGACGTCGGCTGAGCAGTTCTTC. This sequence encodes CASSYSTSAEQFF. The chain carries TRBV6-2 or TRBV6-3 and TRBJ2-1; D gene ambiguous. Germline V gene lookup returns CDR1 MNHEY and CDR2 SVGEGT. The CDR3 is made up of 13 amino acids. Deletions cut 0 bases from V and 9 bases from J, with 9 bases between.

This clonotype occurred a few times. CDR3 nucleotides: TGTGCCAGCAGTGGGGTAGCGGATTCCTACAATGAGCAGTTCTTC. Translation gives CASSGVADSYNEQFF. J is TRBJ2-1 and V is TRBV6-1, with TRBD2 as a possible D gene (6 bases). In germline, CDR1 is MNHNS, CDR2 SASEGT. Trimming took off 4 bases at V and 1 base at J, with 11 bases between the two ends. This CDR3 is built from 15 residues.

There are a few counts of this clonotype. The chain carries TRBV10-3 and TRBJ1-1; D is possibly TRBD1 (6 bases). V gave up 6 bases and J gave up 7 bases, with 15 bases separating them. The CDR3 runs to 13 residues. CDR1 ENHRY and CDR2 SYGVKD come from the germline V gene. The CDR3 DNA follows: TGTGCCATCAGACACAGGGTAGGTGATGAAGCTTTCTTT. As protein: CAIRHRVGDEAFF.

This clonotype was detected only a few times. This chain uses TRBV6-2 or TRBV6-3 with TRBJ2-5; D perhaps matches TRBD1 (6 bases). Matching the DNA end better, TRBJ2-7 makes the J call doubtful. CDR3 size: 13 residues. Germline assignment: CDR1 MNHEY and CDR2 SVGEGT. CDR3 sequence (DNA): TGTGCCAGCAGTTACGGGGACAAGGTCGAGCAGTACTTC. It is translated as CASSYGDKVEQYF.